This TCR beta chain was found in a study of human T cells and chemical hapten exposure. The germline V and J ends were trimmed by 6 bases and 2 bases, with 13 bases remaining between them. CDR3 length: 13 amino acids. In germline, CDR1 is DFQATT, CDR2 SNEGSKA (reference sequence). The library tagged individual cDNA molecules with unique molecular identifiers. Per the authors' pipeline: Counting gave a median of approximately 96,000 TCRs per sample, with values ranging from 23,224 to 690,600. MiXCR, applied by TCRdb to the RACE reads, yields one record per CDR3 protein. The V and J calls and clone size are TCRdb's, not the authors'. The repertoire consists of about 120,000 distinct CDR3 sequences, with about 11% occurring once and the leading ten covering roughly 2.3%. Time point denoted: patch test 3, about 24 weeks after DPC sensitization. Documented treatment: therapeutic diphenylcyclopropenone sensitization with weekly scalp DPC.

With respect to this clonotype: Its antigen is unknown.

Study-wide points: Expanded TCRs grouped into significantly more large CDR3 similarity clusters than controls produced. Sensitization with DPC brought no change to TCRs above 1 in 1000 in frequency.

Sequencing used whole blood, obtained in connection with sensitization to the hapten diphenylcyclopropenone (DPC). The sequence derives from a woman aged 45 to 65 with alopecia areata. Some clones in this sample may be carry-over from other donors' samples. The chain uses TRBV20-1 and TRBJ1-2; D possibly corresponds to TRBD1 (6 bases). CDR3 nucleotide sequence: TGCAGTGCCTCCCAACAGGGAAACTATGGCTACACCTTC. Its translation: CSASQQGNYGYTF.